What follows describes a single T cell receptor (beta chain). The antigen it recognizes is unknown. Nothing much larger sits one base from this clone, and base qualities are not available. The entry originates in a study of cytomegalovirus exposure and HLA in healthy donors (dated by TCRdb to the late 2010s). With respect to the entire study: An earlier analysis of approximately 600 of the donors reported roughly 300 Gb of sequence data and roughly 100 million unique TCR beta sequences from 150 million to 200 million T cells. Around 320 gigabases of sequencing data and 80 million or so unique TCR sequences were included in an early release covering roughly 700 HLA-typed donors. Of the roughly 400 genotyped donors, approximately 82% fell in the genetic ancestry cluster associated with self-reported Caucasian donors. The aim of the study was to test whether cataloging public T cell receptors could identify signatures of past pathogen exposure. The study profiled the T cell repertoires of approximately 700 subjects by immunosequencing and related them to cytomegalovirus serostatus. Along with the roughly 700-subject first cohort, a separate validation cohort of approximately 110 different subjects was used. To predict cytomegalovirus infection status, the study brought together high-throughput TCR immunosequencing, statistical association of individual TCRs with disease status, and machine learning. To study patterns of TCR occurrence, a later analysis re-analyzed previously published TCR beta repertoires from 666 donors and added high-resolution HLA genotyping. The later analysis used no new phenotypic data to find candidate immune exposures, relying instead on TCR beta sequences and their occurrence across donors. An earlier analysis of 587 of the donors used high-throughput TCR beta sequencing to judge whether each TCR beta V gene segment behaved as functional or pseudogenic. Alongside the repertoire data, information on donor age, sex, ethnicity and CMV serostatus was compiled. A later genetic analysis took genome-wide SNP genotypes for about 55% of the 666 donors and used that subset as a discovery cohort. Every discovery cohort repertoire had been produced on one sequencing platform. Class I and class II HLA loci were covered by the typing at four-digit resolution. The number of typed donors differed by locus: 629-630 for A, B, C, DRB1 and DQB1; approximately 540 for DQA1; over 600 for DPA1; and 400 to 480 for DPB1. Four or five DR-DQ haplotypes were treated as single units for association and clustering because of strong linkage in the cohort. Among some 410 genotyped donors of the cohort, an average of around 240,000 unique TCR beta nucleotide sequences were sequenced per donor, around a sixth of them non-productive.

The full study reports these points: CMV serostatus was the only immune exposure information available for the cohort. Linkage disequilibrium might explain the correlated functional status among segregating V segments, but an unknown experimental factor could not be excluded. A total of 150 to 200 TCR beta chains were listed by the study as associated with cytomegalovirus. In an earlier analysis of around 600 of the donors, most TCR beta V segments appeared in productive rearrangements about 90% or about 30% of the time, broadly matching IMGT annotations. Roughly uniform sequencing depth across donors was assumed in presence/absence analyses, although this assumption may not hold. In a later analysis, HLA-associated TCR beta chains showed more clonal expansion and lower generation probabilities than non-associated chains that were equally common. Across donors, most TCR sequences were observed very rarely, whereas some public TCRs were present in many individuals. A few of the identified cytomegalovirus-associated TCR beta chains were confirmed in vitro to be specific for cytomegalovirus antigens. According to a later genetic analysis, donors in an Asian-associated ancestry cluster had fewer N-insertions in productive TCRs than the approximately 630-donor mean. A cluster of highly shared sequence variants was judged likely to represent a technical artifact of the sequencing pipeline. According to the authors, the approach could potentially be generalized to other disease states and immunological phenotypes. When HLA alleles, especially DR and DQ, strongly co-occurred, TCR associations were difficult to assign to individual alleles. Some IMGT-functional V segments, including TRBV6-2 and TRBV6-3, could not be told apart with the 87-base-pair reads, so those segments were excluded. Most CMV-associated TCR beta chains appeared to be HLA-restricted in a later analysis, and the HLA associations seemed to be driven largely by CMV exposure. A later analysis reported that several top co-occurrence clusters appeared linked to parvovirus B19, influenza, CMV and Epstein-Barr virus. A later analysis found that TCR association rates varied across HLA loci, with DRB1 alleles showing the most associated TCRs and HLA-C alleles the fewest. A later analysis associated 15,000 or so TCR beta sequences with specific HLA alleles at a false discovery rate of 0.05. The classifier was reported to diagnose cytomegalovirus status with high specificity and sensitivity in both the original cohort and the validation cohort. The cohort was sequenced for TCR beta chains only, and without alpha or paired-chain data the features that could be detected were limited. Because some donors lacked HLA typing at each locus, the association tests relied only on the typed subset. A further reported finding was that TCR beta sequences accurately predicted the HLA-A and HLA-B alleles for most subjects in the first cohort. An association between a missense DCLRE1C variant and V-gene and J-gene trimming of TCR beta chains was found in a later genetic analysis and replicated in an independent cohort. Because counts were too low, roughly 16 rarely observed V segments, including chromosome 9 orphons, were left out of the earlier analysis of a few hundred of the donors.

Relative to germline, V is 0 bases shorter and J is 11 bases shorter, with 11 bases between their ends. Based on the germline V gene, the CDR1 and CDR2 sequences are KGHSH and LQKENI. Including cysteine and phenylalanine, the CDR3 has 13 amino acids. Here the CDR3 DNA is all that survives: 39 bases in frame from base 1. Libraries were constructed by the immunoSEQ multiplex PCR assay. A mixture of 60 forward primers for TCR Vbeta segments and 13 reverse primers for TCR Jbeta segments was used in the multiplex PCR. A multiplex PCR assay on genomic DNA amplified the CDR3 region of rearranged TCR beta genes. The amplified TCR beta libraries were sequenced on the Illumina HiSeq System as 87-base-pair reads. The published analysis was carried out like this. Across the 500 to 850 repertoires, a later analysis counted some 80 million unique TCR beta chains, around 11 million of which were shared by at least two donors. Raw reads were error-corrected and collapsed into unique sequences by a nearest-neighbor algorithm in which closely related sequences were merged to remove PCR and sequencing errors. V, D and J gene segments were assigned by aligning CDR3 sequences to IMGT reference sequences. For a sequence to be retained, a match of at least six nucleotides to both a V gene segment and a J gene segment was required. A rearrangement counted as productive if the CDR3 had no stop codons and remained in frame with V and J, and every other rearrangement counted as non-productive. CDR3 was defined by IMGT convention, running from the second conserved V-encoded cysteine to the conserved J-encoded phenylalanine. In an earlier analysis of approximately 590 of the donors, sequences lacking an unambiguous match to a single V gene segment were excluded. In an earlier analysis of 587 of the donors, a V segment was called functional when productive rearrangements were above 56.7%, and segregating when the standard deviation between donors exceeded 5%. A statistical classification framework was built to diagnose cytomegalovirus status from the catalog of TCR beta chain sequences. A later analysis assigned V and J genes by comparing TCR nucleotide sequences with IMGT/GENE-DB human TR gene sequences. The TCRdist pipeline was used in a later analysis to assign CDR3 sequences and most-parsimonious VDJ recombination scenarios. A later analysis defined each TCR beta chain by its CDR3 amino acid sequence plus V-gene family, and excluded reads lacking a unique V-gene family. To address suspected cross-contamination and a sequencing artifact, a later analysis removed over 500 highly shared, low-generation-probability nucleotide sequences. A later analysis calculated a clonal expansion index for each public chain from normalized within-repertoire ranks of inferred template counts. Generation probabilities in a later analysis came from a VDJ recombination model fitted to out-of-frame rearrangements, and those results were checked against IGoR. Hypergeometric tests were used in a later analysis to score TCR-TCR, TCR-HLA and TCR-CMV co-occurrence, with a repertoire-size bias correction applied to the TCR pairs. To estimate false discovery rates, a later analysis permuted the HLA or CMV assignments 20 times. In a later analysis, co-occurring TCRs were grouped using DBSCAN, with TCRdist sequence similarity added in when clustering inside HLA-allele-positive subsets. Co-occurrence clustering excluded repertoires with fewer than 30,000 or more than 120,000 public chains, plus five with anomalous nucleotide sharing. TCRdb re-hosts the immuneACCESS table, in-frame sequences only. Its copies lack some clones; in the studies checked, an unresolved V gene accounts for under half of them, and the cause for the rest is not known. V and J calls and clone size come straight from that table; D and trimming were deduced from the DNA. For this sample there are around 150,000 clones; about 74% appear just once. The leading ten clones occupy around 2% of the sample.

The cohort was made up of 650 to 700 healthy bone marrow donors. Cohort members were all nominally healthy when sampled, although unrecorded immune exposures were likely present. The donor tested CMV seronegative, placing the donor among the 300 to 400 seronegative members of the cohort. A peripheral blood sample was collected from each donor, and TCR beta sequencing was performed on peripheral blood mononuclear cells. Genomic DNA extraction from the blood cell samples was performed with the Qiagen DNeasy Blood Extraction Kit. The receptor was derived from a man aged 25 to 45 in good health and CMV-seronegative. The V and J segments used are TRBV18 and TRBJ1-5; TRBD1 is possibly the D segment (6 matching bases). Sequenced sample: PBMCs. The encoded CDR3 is CASSPPGTRSQHF. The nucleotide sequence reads TGTGCCAGCTCACCACCAGGGACAAGATCCCAGCATTTT.